Following are 25 T cell receptor beta chains from one sample sequenced in a study of shared clonotypes between healthy human individuals. This table comes from immunoSEQ multiplex PCR, and its TCRdb copy is limited to in-frame clones, with some not included. The profile shows 2 million or so clones, roughly 95% of them singletons. Material for sequencing was naive CD4+ T cells sorted from blood. Stated subset: CD45RA+ positively selected. The receptors here all came from a man aged 18 to 35 in good health.

This sequence joins TRBV5-1 and TRBJ2-2, with 14 bases matching TRBD2. The junction had 12 bases not matched to a gene; V was cut back by 1 base and J by 1 base. This CDR3 has 21 amino acids. Germline CDR1 SGHRS, CDR2 YFSETQ. CDR3 in amino acids: CASSLLPGLAGVNWNTGELFF. The CDR3 DNA follows: TGCGCCAGCAGCTTGTTGCCGGGACTAGCGGGAGTGAATTGGAACACCGGGGAGCTGTTTTTT.

The chain carries TRBV9 and TRBJ1-1; 10 nucleotides agree with TRBD1. The CDR3 has 15 amino acids. Trimming at V came to 4 bases and at J to 2 bases, leaving 5 bases not matched to a gene. The germline V gene encodes CDR1 SGDLS and CDR2 YYNGEE. The CDR3 sequence: CASSLGQGGNTEAFF. For the CDR3, the DNA is TGTGCCAGCAGCCTTGGACAGGGGGGAAACACTGAAGCTTTCTTT.

The chain has TRBV7-2 and TRBJ1-2; D is uncertain. V dropped 5 bases and J dropped 1 base, with 8 bases sitting between them. The CDR3 consists of 13 residues. The germline V gene has CDR1 SGHTA and CDR2 FQGNSA. The CDR3 nucleotides are TGTGCCAGCAGCCCCGAGGGTAACTATGGCTACACCTTC. Translating gives CASSPEGNYGYTF.

This rearrangement joins TRBV4-1 to TRBJ2-3, with D possibly being TRBD1 (5 bases). V lost 2 bases, J lost 5 bases, and 11 bases lay in between. Germline loops: CDR1 MGHRA, CDR2 YSYEKL. The CDR3 sequence is 14 residues long. For the CDR3, the DNA is TGCGCCAGCAGCCAAAGATCAGGGTTAGATACGCAGTATTTT. Its translation is CASSQRSGLDTQYF.

Regarding this clone: The same CDR3 is also encoded by other DNA sequences in this sample. The chain combines TRBV6-5 with TRBJ1-5; tentative D call: TRBD1 (6 bases). The V gene's germline CDR1 is MNHEY and CDR2 SVGAGI. The CDR3 is made up of 15 amino acids. V shed 0 bases and J shed 2 bases, with 8 bases lying between them. CDR3 region: CASSYSNRGNQPQHF. CDR3 DNA: TGTGCCAGCAGTTACTCGAACAGGGGCAATCAGCCCCAGCATTTT.

This chain links TRBV10-3 with TRBJ1-1; a possible D gene is TRBD1 (5 bases). Germline CDR1 is ENHRY and CDR2 is SYGVKD. Trimming cost V 9 bases and J 0 bases, with 14 bases left between them. The CDR3 is 14 residues long. Here the CDR3 DNA reads TGTGCCATTACTGATGGGACCATGAACACTGAAGCTTTCTTT. Protein sequence: CAITDGTMNTEAFF.

The V call is TRBV6-5, the J call TRBJ2-5; D gene unclear. The length of the CDR3 is 11 residues. V dropped 5 bases and J dropped 4 bases, with 5 bases sitting between them. Germline V gives CDR1 MNHEY, CDR2 SVGAGI. The CDR3 DNA reads as TGTGCCAGCAGTCAGTTAGAGACCCAGTACTTC. Amino acid sequence: CASSQLETQYF.

The V and J genes are TRBV7-9 and TRBJ1-1, with unresolved D. From germline, CDR1 is SEHNR and CDR2 FQNEAQ (reference sequence). The V end was cut by 10 bases, the J end by 1 base, with 13 bases between. This CDR3 region has 13 residues. This CDR3 is CATTPEWNTEAFF. The CDR3, as DNA: TGTGCCACGACACCGGAATGGAACACTGAAGCTTTCTTT.

This clone was picked up a small number of times. The V gene is TRBV28, the J gene TRBJ1-5; tentatively, D is TRBD1 (5 bases). Trimming removed 7 bases at V and 1 base at J, with 14 bases between. The germline CDR1 and CDR2 sequences are MDHEN and SYDVKM. The CDR3 consists of 15 residues. CDR3 amino acids: CASTPRDLSNQPQHF. CDR3 sequence (DNA): TGTGCCAGCACCCCCCGGGACTTAAGCAATCAGCCCCAGCATTTT.

The rearrangement joins TRBV19 to TRBJ1-1; TRBD1 matches 9 bases. Looked up from germline, CDR1 is LNHDA and CDR2 is SQIVND (reference sequence). V shed 5 bases, J shed 2 bases, and the junction held 3 bases outside the gene matches. The CDR3 has 14 amino acids. The CDR3 here is CASSEQGANTEAFF. CDR3 DNA: TGTGCCAGTAGTGAACAGGGGGCTAACACTGAAGCTTTCTTT.

This rearrangement joins TRBV6-5 to TRBJ2-4; D not certain. V was shortened by 2 bases and J by 0 bases, with 8 bases between the two germline ends. Germline V gene sequence: CDR1 MNHEY, CDR2 SVGAGI. The CDR3 covers 15 residues. The CDR3 DNA is TGTGCCAGCAGTTACCAGGAACTAGCCAAAAACATTCAGTACTTC. It encodes CASSYQELAKNIQYF.

The chain carries TRBV7-2 and TRBJ2-3; 11 positions match TRBD1. J lost 4 bases, V lost 5 bases, and 11 bases had no gene match. CDR1 and CDR2 from the germline V gene are SGHTA and FQGNSA. The CDR3 runs 17 residues. The CDR3 here is CASSTRTGGAKADTQYF. As DNA, the CDR3 is TGTGCCAGCAGCACACGGACAGGGGGCGCGAAGGCAGATACGCAGTATTTT.

This rearrangement joins TRBV29-1 to TRBJ1-3; TRBD1 matches at 9 bases. Per the germline V gene, CDR1 is SQVTM and CDR2 is ANQGSEA. Trimming removed 3 bases from V and 4 bases from J; junction bases left unmatched: 4. This CDR3 spans 14 amino acids. The CDR3 here is CSVDGDRAGNTIYF. DNA for the CDR3: TGCAGCGTTGATGGGGACAGGGCGGGAAACACCATATATTTT.

The gene calls are TRBV19 and TRBJ1-2; 11 bases fit TRBD1. CDR1 LNHDA and CDR2 SQIVND come from the germline V gene (reference sequence). CDR3 length: 14 residues. The trim removed 5 bases at V and 8 bases at J, leaving 7 bases unmatched. The CDR3 sequence is CASSPARTGGGYTF. In DNA form, the CDR3 reads TGTGCCAGTAGTCCTGCCCGGACAGGGGGCGGCTACACCTTC.

The CDR3 region is CASSLSGRGGPYEQYF. DNA for the CDR3: TGTGCCAGCAGTTTATCCGGGAGGGGCGGTCCCTACGAGCAGTACTTC. The rearrangement joins TRBV27 to TRBJ2-7; 8 positions match TRBD2. Per the germline V gene, CDR1 is MNHEY and CDR2 is SMNVEV (reference sequence). J gave up 2 bases and V 0 bases, and 6 bases lay outside the gene matches. The CDR3 sequence is 16 residues long.

This clone occurred once. V and J are TRBV6-6 and TRBJ2-7; possibly TRBD2 for D (5 bases). The CDR3 has 14 residues. The ends were cut back, 8 bases at V and 0 bases at J, with 14 bases in the middle. Germline assignment: CDR1 MNHNY and CDR2 SVGAGI (reference sequence). The CDR3 coding sequence is TGTGCCAGCTGGGGTCAGCGGAGCTCCTACGAGCAGTACTTC. Translation gives CASWGQRSSYEQYF.

The rearrangement joins TRBV18 to TRBJ1-2; the match to TRBD1 covers 7 bases. There are 15 residues in the CDR3. V gave up 3 bases and J gave up 8 bases; unmatched junction bases: 12. The germline V gene encodes CDR1 KGHSH and CDR2 LQKENI. CDR3 sequence: CASSPVDLPGGGYTF. The CDR3 coding sequence is TGTGCCAGCTCACCCGTAGACCTACCAGGGGGGGGCTACACCTTC.

Concerning this clone: This sample includes further DNA sequences coding for the same CDR3. The chain recombines TRBV21-1 with TRBJ2-7; the DNA was not compared with TRBD2, the D call given in the table. TRBV21-1 is listed as a pseudogene. The CDR3 has 11 amino acids. CDR3 DNA sequence: TGTGCCAGCAGCCGCTCCTACGAGCAGTACTTC. Protein sequence: CASSRSYEQYF.

The chain employs TRBV28 and TRBJ1-5; D uncertain. The CDR3 loop spans 15 amino acids. V dropped 6 bases and J dropped 7 bases, with 19 bases sitting between them. The germline gives CDR1 MDHEN, CDR2 SYDVKM. CDR3 residues: CASSLGPGIRQPQHF. In nucleotides, the CDR3 is TGTGCCAGCAGCCTCGGACCGGGAATCAGGCAGCCCCAGCATTTT. The variable domain in full, completed from reference TRBV28 and TRBJ1-5, reads DVKVTQSSRYLVKRTGEKVFLECVQDMDHENMFWYRQDPGLGLRLIYFSYDVKMKEKGDIPEGYSVSREKKERFSLILESASTNQTSMYLCASSLGPGIRQPQHFGDGTRLSIL.

V usage is TRBV29-1 and J usage is TRBJ2-7; D is undetermined. The V and J ends lost 4 bases and 4 bases respectively, with 20 bases between them. Germline V gene data show CDR1 as SQVTM and CDR2 as ANQGSEA. There are 15 residues in the CDR3. The CDR3 here is CSVVPGPPVGYEQYF. The CDR3 DNA is TGCAGCGTTGTCCCCGGGCCCCCGGTCGGGTACGAGCAGTACTTC.

The chain uses TRBV7-2 and TRBJ1-6; 10 positions agree with TRBD1. This CDR3 is 17 amino acids long. V shed 2 bases and J 1 base; nucleotides not matched to a gene: 2. Germline V gene lookup returns CDR1 SGHTA and CDR2 FQGNSA. CDR3 DNA sequence: TGTGCCAGCAGCTTACGACAGGGGGCATCCTATAATTCACCCCTCCACTTT. Protein product: CASSLRQGASYNSPLHF.

The CDR3 region has the DNA TGTGCCAGCAGCCGGGAGGGAACTGGAAACACCATATATTTT. Amino acid sequence: CASSREGTGNTIYF. The chain recombines TRBV5-4 with TRBJ1-3; no reliable D call. V gave up 4 bases and J gave up 2 bases, with 10 bases separating them. The CDR3 loop spans 14 amino acids. CDR1 is SGHNT and CDR2 is YYREEE in the germline V gene (reference sequence).

This clone has just a few counts. The chain links TRBV6-5 to TRBJ1-6; a possible D gene is TRBD1 (6 bases). Germline V gene lookup returns CDR1 MNHEY and CDR2 SVGAGI. The CDR3 consists of 16 residues. Trimming removed 4 bases from V and 5 bases from J, with 15 bases in between. CDR3 region: CASSSNRVGNNSPLHF. In DNA, the CDR3 is TGTGCCAGCAGTTCTAACAGGGTAGGAAATAATTCACCCCTCCACTTT.

The chain couples TRBV6-4 to TRBJ1-6, with 7 nucleotides matching TRBD1. Per germline, CDR1 MRHNA and CDR2 SNTAGT. The CDR3 sequence is 14 residues long. V shed 3 bases, J shed 4 bases, and the junction held 0 bases outside the gene matches. The CDR3 loop is CASSETGYNSPLHF. DNA of the CDR3: TGTGCCAGCAGTGAGACAGGGTATAATTCACCCCTCCACTTT.

V and J are TRBV6-1 and TRBJ2-6; D may correspond to TRBD1 or TRBD2 (5 bases each). The germline gives CDR1 MNHNS, CDR2 SASEGT. The CDR3 is made up of 17 amino acids. V was shortened by 4 bases and J by 2 bases, with 15 bases between the two germline ends. CDR3 residues: CASSAPGRYPGANVLTF. The CDR3 nucleotides are TGTGCCAGCAGTGCCCCGGGACGGTACCCTGGGGCCAACGTCCTGACTTTC.